This T cell receptor beta chain was sequenced in a study of neoadjuvant anti-PD-1 for oral cavity cancer. Study summary: Most patients had three to four biweekly doses of 3 mg/kg nivolumab before resection.

Patients had HPV-negative, locally advanced oral cavity squamous cell carcinoma. Most PBMC samples had approximately 480 ng input DNA in six replicates. Data came from immunoSEQ multiplex PCR; TCRdb stores just in-frame clones and leaves some out. The repertoire holds about 14,000 clones, with 65% to 80% as singletons. The receptor's source is a person aged 35 to 85 with oral cavity squamous cell carcinoma. Sequencing was performed on PBMCs, taken before nivolumab (anti-PD-1) treatment.

The CDR3 nucleotides are TGTGCCAGCGGGGTAGACGGTCACCCCCAGCATTTT. It translates to CASGVDGHPQHF. The chain links TRBV28 to TRBJ1-5; no firm D call. Per the germline V gene, CDR1 is MDHEN and CDR2 is SYDVKM. The CDR3 contains 12 residues. V lost 8 bases and J 10 bases, leaving 15 bases between the germline ends.